One sample yielded the 5 T cell receptor beta chains listed below, sequenced in a study of PD-L1 blockade in urothelial cancer (dated by TCRdb to about 2017). Libraries came from the immunoSEQ multiplex PCR assay. As stored in TCRdb, this immuneACCESS dataset retains in-frame rearrangements with V and J assigned. A fraction of the clones does not appear; measured against another copy, unresolved V genes explain less than half of the discrepancy, and the remainder lacks a known reason. A total of 50,000 to 55,000 clones appear in this sample, 70% to 90% of them only once. The ten largest clonotypes hold roughly 2.5% of the sample. Sample time point, as interpreted from the label and publication: peripheral blood 6 weeks after treatment start. The source was PBMCs, collected around atezolizumab (anti-PD-L1) treatment. These receptors were obtained from a man between 60 and 70 years old with urothelial cancer.

The genes are TRBV7-9 and TRBJ2-1, with 8 bases fitting TRBD1. CDR1 SEHNR and CDR2 FQNEAQ come from the germline V gene (reference sequence). There are 15 residues in the CDR3. J lost 7 bases, V lost 4 bases, and 9 bases had no gene match. DNA of the CDR3: TGTGCCAGCAGCTCAAGACAGGGGAGGCGTAATGAGCAGTTCTTC. It specifies CASSSRQGRRNEQFF.

The chain joins TRBV19 to TRBJ2-7; tentatively, D is TRBD2 (6 bases). The germline gives CDR1 LNHDA, CDR2 SQIVND (reference sequence). The CDR3 consists of 13 residues. V was clipped by 5 bases and J by 2 bases, with 10 bases between them. The CDR3 reads CASSPAGTYEQYF. The CDR3, as DNA: TGTGCCAGTAGTCCAGCGGGTACCTACGAGCAGTACTTC. The whole variable domain, filled in from reference TRBV19 and TRBJ2-7, reads DGGITQSPKYLFRKEGQNVTLSCEQNLNHDAMYWYRQDPGQGLRLIYYSQIVNDFQKGDIAEGYSVSREKKESFPLTVTSAQKNPTAFYLCASSPAGTYEQYFGPGTRLTVT.

Here the CDR3 reads CASTLRGGRDTYEQYF. The DNA of the CDR3 is TGTGCCAGCACCCTAAGGGGGGGCAGGGATACCTACGAGCAGTACTTC. The chain has TRBV13 and TRBJ2-7; TRBD2 is a possible D gene (7 bases). CDR1 is PRHDT, CDR2 FYEKMQ, per germline (reference sequence). The CDR3 has 16 amino acids. With 7 bases removed from V and 2 bases from J, the gap between germline ends came to 21 bases.

This clone was counted a few times. The chain combines TRBV19 with TRBJ1-5; TRBD1 agrees at 7 bases. Germline CDR1 LNHDA, CDR2 SQIVND (reference sequence). The CDR3 contains 13 residues. Germline trimming cut 5 bases from V and 5 bases from J; bases unmatched to any gene: 3. CDR3 residues: CASSDDRDQPQHF. The DNA for the CDR3 is TGTGCCAGTAGTGATGACAGGGATCAGCCCCAGCATTTT.

The rearrangement links TRBV2 to TRBJ2-3, with 7 nucleotides matching TRBD2. V was clipped by 8 bases and J by 3 bases; unmatched bases: 5. Germline values: CDR1 SNHLY, CDR2 FYNNEI. The length of the CDR3 is 13 residues. CDR3 DNA sequence: TGTGCCAGCTGGGCGGGGGAAACAGATACGCAGTATTTT. It encodes CASWAGETDTQYF.